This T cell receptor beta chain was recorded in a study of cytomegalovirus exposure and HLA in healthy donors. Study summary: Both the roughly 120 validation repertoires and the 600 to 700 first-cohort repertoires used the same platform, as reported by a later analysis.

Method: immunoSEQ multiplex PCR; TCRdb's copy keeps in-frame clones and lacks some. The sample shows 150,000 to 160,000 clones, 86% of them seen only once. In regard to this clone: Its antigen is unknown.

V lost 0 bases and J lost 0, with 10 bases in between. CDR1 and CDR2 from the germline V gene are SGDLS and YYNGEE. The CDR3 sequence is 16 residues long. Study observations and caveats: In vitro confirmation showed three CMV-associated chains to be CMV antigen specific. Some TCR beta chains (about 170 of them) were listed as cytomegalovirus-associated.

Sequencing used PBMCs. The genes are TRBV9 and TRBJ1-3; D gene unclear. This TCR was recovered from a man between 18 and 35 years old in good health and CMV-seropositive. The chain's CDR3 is CASSVGYGGSGNTIYF. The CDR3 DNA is TGTGCCAGCAGCGTAGGTTACGGTGGCTCTGGAAACACCATATATTTT.